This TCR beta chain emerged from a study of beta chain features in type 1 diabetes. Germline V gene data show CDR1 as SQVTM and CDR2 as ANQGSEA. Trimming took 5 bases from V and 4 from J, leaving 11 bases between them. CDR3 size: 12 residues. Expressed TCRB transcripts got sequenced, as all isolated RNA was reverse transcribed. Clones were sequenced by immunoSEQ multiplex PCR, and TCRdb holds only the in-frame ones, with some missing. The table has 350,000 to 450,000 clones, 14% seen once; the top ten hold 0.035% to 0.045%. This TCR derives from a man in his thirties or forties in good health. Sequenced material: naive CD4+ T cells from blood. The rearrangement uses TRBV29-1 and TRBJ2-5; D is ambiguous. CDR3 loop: CSVKGMGETQYF. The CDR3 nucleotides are TGCAGCGTTAAAGGGATGGGAGAGACCCAGTACTTC.